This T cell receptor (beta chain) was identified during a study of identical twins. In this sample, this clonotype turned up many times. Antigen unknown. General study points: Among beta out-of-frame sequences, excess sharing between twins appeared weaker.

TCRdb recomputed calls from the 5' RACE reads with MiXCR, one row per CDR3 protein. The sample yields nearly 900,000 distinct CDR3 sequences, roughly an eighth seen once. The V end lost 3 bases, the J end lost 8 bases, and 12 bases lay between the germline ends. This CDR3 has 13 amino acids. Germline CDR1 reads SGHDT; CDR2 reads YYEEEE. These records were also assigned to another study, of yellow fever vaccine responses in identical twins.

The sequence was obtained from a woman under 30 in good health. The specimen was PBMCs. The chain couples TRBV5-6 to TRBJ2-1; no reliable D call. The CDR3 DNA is TGTGCCAGCAGCTCAGGACCACACGATGAGCAGTTCTTC. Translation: CASSSGPHDEQFF.